This TCR beta chain is from a study of T cells in Graves' hyperthyroidism and ophthalmopathy. RNA transcripts provided the source from which TCR beta CDR3 regions were amplified. Primed by the HTBI set, a first-round RT-PCR was run on the TCR CDR3. TCRdb re-called the multiplex PCR reads through MiXCR, storing one row per CDR3 protein. Found here are under 300,000 distinct CDR3 sequences, 10% to 15% of them singletons; the top ten hold more than 7.5%. PBMCs were collected from an approximately 9.4 ml volume of fresh peripheral blood. Trimming cost V 6 bases and J 4 bases, with 9 bases left between them. Looked up from germline, CDR1 is DFQATT and CDR2 is SNEGSKA (reference sequence). The CDR3 is made up of 12 amino acids.

This receptor was taken from a woman aged 25 to 39 with Graves' hyperthyroidism that later progressed to Graves' ophthalmopathy. Specimen: blood. V and J are TRBV20-1 and TRBJ1-4; possibly TRBD1 for D (5 bases). CDR3 sequence reads: CSAEGNNEKLFF. The CDR3 coding sequence is TGCAGTGCGGAGGGGAATAATGAAAAACTGTTTTTT.